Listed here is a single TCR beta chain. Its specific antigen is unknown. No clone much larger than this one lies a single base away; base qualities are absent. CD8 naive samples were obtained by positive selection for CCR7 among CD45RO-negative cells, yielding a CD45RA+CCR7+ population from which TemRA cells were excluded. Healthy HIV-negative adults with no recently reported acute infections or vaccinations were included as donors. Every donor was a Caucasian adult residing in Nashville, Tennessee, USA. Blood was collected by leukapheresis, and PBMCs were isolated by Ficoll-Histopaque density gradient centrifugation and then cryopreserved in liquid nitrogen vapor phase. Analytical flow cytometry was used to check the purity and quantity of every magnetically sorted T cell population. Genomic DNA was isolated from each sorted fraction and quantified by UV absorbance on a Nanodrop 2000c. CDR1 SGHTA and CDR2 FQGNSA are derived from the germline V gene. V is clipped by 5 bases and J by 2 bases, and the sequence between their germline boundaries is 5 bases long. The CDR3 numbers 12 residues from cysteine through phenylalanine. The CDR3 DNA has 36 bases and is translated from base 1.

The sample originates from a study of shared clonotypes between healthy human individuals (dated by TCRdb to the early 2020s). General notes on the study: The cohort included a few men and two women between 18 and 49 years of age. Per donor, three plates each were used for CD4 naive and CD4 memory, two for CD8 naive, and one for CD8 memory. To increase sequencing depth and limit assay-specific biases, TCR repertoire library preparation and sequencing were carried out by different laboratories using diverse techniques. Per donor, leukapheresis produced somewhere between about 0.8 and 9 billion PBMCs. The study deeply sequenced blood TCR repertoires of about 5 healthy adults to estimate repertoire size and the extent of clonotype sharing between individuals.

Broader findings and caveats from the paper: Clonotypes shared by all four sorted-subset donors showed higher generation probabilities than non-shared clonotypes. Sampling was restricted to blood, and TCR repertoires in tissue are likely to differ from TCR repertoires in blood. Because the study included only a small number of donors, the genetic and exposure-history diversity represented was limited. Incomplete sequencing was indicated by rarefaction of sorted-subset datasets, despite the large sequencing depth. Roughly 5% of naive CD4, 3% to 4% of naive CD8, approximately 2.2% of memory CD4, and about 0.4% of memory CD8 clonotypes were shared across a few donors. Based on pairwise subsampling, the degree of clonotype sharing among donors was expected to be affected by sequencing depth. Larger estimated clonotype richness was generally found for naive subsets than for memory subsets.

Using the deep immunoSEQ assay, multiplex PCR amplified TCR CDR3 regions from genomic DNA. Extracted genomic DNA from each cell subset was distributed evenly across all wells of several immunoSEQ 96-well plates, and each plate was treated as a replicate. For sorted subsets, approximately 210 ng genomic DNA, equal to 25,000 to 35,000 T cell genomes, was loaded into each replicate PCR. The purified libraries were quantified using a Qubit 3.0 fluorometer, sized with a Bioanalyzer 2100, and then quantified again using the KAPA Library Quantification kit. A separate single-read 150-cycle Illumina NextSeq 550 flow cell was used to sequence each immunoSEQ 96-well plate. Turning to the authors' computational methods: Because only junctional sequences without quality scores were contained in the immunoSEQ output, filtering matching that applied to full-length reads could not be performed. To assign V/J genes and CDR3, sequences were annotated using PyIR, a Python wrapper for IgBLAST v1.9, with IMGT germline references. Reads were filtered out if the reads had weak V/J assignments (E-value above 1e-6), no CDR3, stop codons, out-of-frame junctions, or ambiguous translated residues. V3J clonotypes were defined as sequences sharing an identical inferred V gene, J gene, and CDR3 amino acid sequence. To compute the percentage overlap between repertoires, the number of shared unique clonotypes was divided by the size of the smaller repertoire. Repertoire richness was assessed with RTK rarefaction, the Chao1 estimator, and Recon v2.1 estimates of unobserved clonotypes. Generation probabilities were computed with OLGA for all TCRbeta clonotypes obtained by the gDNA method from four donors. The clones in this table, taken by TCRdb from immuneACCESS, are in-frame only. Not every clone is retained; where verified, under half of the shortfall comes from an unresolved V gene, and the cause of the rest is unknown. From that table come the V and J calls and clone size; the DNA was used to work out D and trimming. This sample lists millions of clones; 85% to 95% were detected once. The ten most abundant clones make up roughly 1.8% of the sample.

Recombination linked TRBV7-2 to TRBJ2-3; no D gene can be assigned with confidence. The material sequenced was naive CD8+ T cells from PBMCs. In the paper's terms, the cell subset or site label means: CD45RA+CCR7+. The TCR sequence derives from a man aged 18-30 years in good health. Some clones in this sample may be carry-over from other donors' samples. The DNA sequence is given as TGTGCCAGCAGCGCTTACACAGATACGCAGTATTTT. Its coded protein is CASSAYTDTQYF.